There are many counts of the clone carrying this T cell receptor (beta chain). The sample is drawn from a study of human T cells and chemical hapten exposure. Study-wide background: All patients underwent weekly scalp dosing with diphenylcyclopropenone for the full roughly 24-week study.

The CDR3 consists of 14 residues. Germline CDR1 is LGHNA and CDR2 is YNFKEQ. V lost 4 bases to trimming and J lost 10 bases, with 19 bases between them. As the library was built, unique molecular identifiers were attached to individual cDNA molecules. One entry per CDR3 protein, called by TCRdb with MiXCR from the RACE reads. This table holds some 110,000 distinct CDR3 sequences, approximately 12% found once. Time point defined: pre-sensitization, week 0. Specified treatment: therapeutic diphenylcyclopropenone sensitization with weekly scalp DPC. The chain links TRBV4-2 to TRBJ1-2; weak D call: TRBD1 (5 bases). This receptor was obtained from a woman aged 50 to 65 with alopecia areata. Some clones in this sample may be carry-over from other donors' samples. The sample was whole blood, taken in connection with sensitization to the hapten diphenylcyclopropenone (DPC). The CDR3 loop is CASSPADALGDYTF. The CDR3 DNA reads as TGTGCCAGCAGCCCCGCCGACGCCTTAGGGGACTACACCTTC.